Listed below are T cell receptor beta chains from one sample, sequenced in a study of cytomegalovirus exposure and HLA in healthy donors. The table came from immunoSEQ multiplex PCR; TCRdb's copy has only in-frame clones and leaves some out. The table shows roughly 200,000 clones, with roughly 91% occurring only once. Sequencing was performed on PBMCs. These receptors were obtained from a woman under 30 in good health and CMV-seronegative. Both conserved end residues are part of each CDR3. Each record gives: clone size, J gene, D gene, V gene, CDR3 protein, CDR3 DNA. D genes are given only for firm matches. Clone size is given for some rows only: seen once, a few or many times, or a class if the clone is expanded.

once,TRBJ2-1,TRBD1,TRBV4-3,CASSQDFYRGDNEQFF,TGCGCCAGCAGCCAAGATTTCTACAGGGGTGACAATGAGCAGTTCTTC
once,TRBJ2-6,NA,TRBV5-1,CASSQDSGANVLTF,TGCGCCAGCAGCCAGGACTCTGGGGCCAACGTCCTGACTTTC
NA,TRBJ2-2,TRBD1,TRBV6-5,CASSQTGGDTGELFF,TGTGCCAGCAGTCAGACAGGGGGCGACACCGGGGAGCTGTTTTTT
NA,TRBJ2-7,TRBD1,TRBV6-5,CASGGTGTTYEQYF,TGTGCCAGCGGCGGGACAGGGACAACTTACGAGCAGTACTTC
NA,TRBJ1-1,TRBD1,TRBV4-3,CASSQEQGRTEAFF,TGCGCCAGCAGCCAAGAACAGGGGCGGACTGAAGCTTTCTTT
NA,TRBJ1-3,NA,TRBV29-1,CSVLRGSGNTIYF,TGCAGCGTTCTCAGGGGCTCTGGAAACACCATATATTTT
NA,TRBJ2-1,TRBD2,TRBV11-3,CASSLSSGLASNEQFF,TGTGCCAGCAGCTTATCTTCAGGACTAGCGAGCAATGAGCAGTTCTTC
NA,TRBJ2-1,TRBD2,TRBV18,CASSPFLAGRDYNEQFF,TGTGCCAGCTCACCTTTTCTAGCGGGGAGGGACTACAATGAGCAGTTCTTC
NA,TRBJ2-4,NA,TRBV4-2,CASSQAYRGTTKNIQYF,TGTGCCAGCAGCCAAGCGTATAGGGGTACGACCAAAAACATTCAGTACTTC
NA,TRBJ2-5,TRBD2,TRBV7-2,CASSLGLAGGPQETQYF,TGTGCCAGCAGCTTAGGACTAGCGGGGGGGCCACAAGAGACCCAGTACTTC
NA,TRBJ2-1,NA,TRBV19,CASSIGGPYNEQFF,TGTGCCAGTAGTATCGGTGGTCCCTACAATGAGCAGTTCTTC
NA,TRBJ1-4,TRBD1,TRBV5-3,CARSFDRGHEKLFF,TGTGCCAGAAGCTTCGACAGGGGACACGAAAAACTGTTTTTT
NA,TRBJ1-5,NA,TRBV4-2,CASSQDQKSNQPQHF,TGTGCCAGCAGCCAAGATCAGAAAAGCAATCAGCCCCAGCATTTT
NA,TRBJ1-1,TRBD1,TRBV7-9,CASGYRGGTEAFF,TGTGCCAGCGGATACAGGGGTGGGACTGAAGCTTTCTTT
NA,TRBJ1-1,TRBD1,TRBV12-5,CASGPVRGTPNTEAFF,TGTGCTAGTGGTCCAGTCAGGGGGACCCCGAACACTGAAGCTTTCTTT
NA,TRBJ2-5,TRBD1,TRBV5-1,CASSFMAGGINQETQYF,TGCGCCAGCAGCTTCATGGCAGGGGGAATAAACCAAGAGACCCAGTACTTC
NA,TRBJ2-1,TRBD2,TRBV9,CASSDRLAGGTYNEQFF,TGTGCCAGCAGCGACCGACTAGCGGGTGGAACCTACAATGAGCAGTTCTTC
NA,TRBJ1-6,NA,TRBV5-1,CASSPLVRGNDSPLHF,TGCGCCAGCAGCCCACTTGTACGGGGGAACGATTCACCCCTCCACTTT
NA,TRBJ1-1,NA,TRBV6-6,CASSYSSTMNTEAFF,TGTGCCAGCAGTTACAGTTCCACAATGAACACTGAAGCTTTCTTT
NA,TRBJ2-7,NA,TRBV7-9,CASSLEDSTTRQYF,TGTGCCAGCAGCTTAGAGGATTCCACTACGAGGCAGTACTTC
NA,TRBJ2-2,NA,TRBV18,CASSPPNRGGTGELFF,TGTGCCAGCTCACCACCGAATAGAGGTGGCACCGGGGAGCTGTTTTTT
NA,TRBJ2-3,TRBD2,TRBV7-2,CASSPRLAQIGTDTQYF,TGTGCCAGCAGCCCTAGACTAGCCCAGATCGGCACAGATACGCAGTATTTT
NA,TRBJ2-7,NA,TRBV7-2,CASRFSGVYEQYF,TGTGCCAGCAGGTTCTCGGGGGTCTACGAGCAGTACTTC
NA,TRBJ2-2,TRBD2,TRBV11-2,CASSYERGGIGELFF,TGTGCCAGCAGCTACGAGCGGGGGGGCATCGGGGAGCTGTTTTTT
NA,TRBJ1-4,NA,TRBV2,CASSRDGGGEKLFF,TGTGCCAGCAGTAGGGACGGGGGGGGTGAAAAACTGTTTTTT
NA,TRBJ1-2,TRBD1,TRBV6-1,CASRTRQGAVYGYTF,TGTGCCAGCAGGACTCGACAGGGGGCTGTCTATGGCTACACCTTC
NA,TRBJ2-7,NA,TRBV9,CASSVEWGREYEQYF,TGTGCCAGCAGCGTAGAGTGGGGGCGCGAATACGAGCAGTACTTC
NA,TRBJ2-1,TRBD2,TRBV19,CASNRWTSGRNEQFF,TGTGCCAGTAACCGGTGGACTAGCGGGAGAAATGAGCAGTTCTTC
NA,TRBJ1-1,NA,TRBV7-2,CASSLSTGLLGAEAFF,TGTGCCAGCAGCCTTAGTACGGGACTCTTGGGCGCTGAAGCTTTCTTT
NA,TRBJ2-7,TRBD1,TRBV9,CASSVAWAGGVGEQYF,TGTGCCAGCAGCGTAGCTTGGGCAGGGGGTGTTGGGGAGCAGTACTTC
NA,TRBJ2-7,TRBD2,TRBV7-8,CASSGRLAGLDDEQYF,TGTGCCAGCAGCGGGCGACTAGCGGGATTGGACGACGAGCAGTACTTC
NA,TRBJ2-7,NA,TRBV30,CAWARQPSYEQYF,TGTGCCTGGGCACGACAGCCATCCTACGAGCAGTACTTC
NA,TRBJ1-2,NA,TRBV7-2,CASSAAPGHLHGYTF,TGTGCCAGCAGCGCAGCACCGGGACATTTACATGGCTACACCTTC
NA,TRBJ2-4,NA,TRBV29-1,CSGDIANIQYF,TGCAGCGGGGACATCGCCAACATTCAGTACTTC
NA,TRBJ2-1,TRBD2,TRBV7-3,CASSLGLADNEQFF,TGTGCCAGCAGCTTGGGACTAGCGGACAATGAGCAGTTCTTC
NA,TRBJ2-1,TRBD2,TRBV19,CASSIPAGYNEQFF,TGTGCCAGTAGTATCCCAGCGGGGTACAATGAGCAGTTCTTC
NA,TRBJ1-2,NA,TRBV7-9,CASSLGQNYGYTF,TGTGCCAGCAGCTTAGGGCAGAACTATGGCTACACCTTC
few,TRBJ1-6,NA,TRBV5-1,CASSLESGGLPLHF,TGCGCCAGCAGCTTGGAATCGGGGGGCCTACCCCTCCACTTT
NA,TRBJ2-7,NA,TRBV30,CAWGHGYEQYF,TGTGCCTGGGGACACGGCTACGAGCAGTACTTC
NA,TRBJ1-1,TRBD1,TRBV2,CASQRQGSMNTEAFF,TGTGCCAGCCAAAGACAGGGCTCTATGAACACTGAAGCTTTCTTT
NA,TRBJ2-1,TRBD2,TRBV18,CASSLRRTSGRDEQFF,TGTGCCAGCTCACTCCGAAGGACTAGCGGGAGGGATGAGCAGTTCTTC
NA,TRBJ1-5,NA,TRBV30,CAWSRGSSNQPQHF,TGTGCCTGGAGTAGGGGCAGTAGCAATCAGCCCCAGCATTTT
NA,TRBJ2-4,TRBD2,TRBV15,CATSRDRTSGFNIQYF,TGTGCCACCAGCAGAGATCGGACTAGCGGGTTTAACATTCAGTACTTC
NA,TRBJ1-5,NA,TRBV6-6,CASSFLDRNQPQHF,TGTGCCAGCAGTTTCCTGGACAGAAATCAGCCCCAGCATTTT
NA,TRBJ2-7,NA,TRBV6-6,CASSYGRETYEQYF,TGTGCCAGCAGTTACGGGCGGGAAACCTACGAGCAGTACTTC
NA,TRBJ1-1,TRBD1,TRBV2,CASTKTGARSEAFF,TGTGCCAGCACTAAGACAGGGGCCCGGTCTGAAGCTTTCTTT
few,TRBJ1-3,NA,TRBV7-4,CASSFKKSSGNTIYF,TGTGCCAGCAGCTTTAAAAAGAGCTCTGGAAACACCATATATTTT
NA,TRBJ1-1,NA,TRBV6-5,CASSYQAIGPEAFF,TGTGCCAGCAGTTACCAGGCCATAGGCCCCGAAGCTTTCTTT
NA,TRBJ1-1,TRBD1,TRBV11-2,CASSFRDRPMNTEAFF,TGTGCCAGCAGCTTCCGGGACAGGCCCATGAACACTGAAGCTTTCTTT
NA,TRBJ2-5,NA,TRBV2,CASNLETQYF,TGTGCCAGCAACTTGGAGACCCAGTACTTC
NA,TRBJ2-7,NA,TRBV7-2,CASSLITGYYEQYF,TGTGCCAGCAGCTTGATTACAGGGTACTACGAGCAGTACTTC